This is a list of T cell receptor beta chains from one sample in a study of Siglec-9 on CD8 T cells in melanoma. Using immunoSEQ multiplex PCR, the repertoire was profiled, and TCRdb retains in-frame clones only, with some absent. This sample yields about 36,000 clones, of which about four fifths are seen a single time; less than 2% belongs to the top ten. Sequencing used Siglec-9- CD8+ T cells sorted from blood. Every receptor here comes from a human donor in good health. CDR3s include the opening cysteine and the closing phenylalanine or tryptophan. A D gene is named only where the DNA matches it firmly. A clone size is listed for some rows: how often the clone was seen (once, few, many), or a class if it is expanded.

v_gene,d_gene,j_gene,abundance,CDR3nt,CDR3aa
TRBV7-9,NA,TRBJ2-5,NA,TGTGCCAGCACCTCAGGAGTTCAAGAGACCCAGTACTTC,CASTSGVQETQYF
TRBV7-6,TRBD2,TRBJ2-5,NA,TGTGCCAGCAGGCCGGGACTAGCGGGAGTAGAGACCCAGTACTTC,CASRPGLAGVETQYF
TRBV28,NA,TRBJ1-1,NA,TGTGCCAGCAGTTACAGGGAGAACACTGAAGCTTTCTTT,CASSYRENTEAFF
TRBV7-9,NA,TRBJ1-1,few,TGTGCCAGCAGCTCGCCCGCGGACACTGAAGCTTTCTTT,CASSSPADTEAFF
TRBV19,TRBD1,TRBJ2-7,NA,TGTGCCAGTAGCCCAGGACAGGGGACCGAGCAGTACTTC,CASSPGQGTEQYF
TRBV5-6,NA,TRBJ2-3,NA,TGTGCCAGCAGCTTGCAGGGTGGACCAGATACGCAGTATTTT,CASSLQGGPDTQYF
TRBV4-2,NA,TRBJ2-3,NA,TGTGCCAGCAGCCAACGGGGGGATACGCAGTATTTT,CASSQRGDTQYF
TRBV29-1,NA,TRBJ2-1,NA,TGCAGCGTTGAAGATGACGGACCCTTGGCCTACAATGAGCAGTTCTTC,CSVEDDGPLAYNEQFF
TRBV9,TRBD1,TRBJ1-2,NA,TGTGCCAGCAGCGGACCGACAGGGGGCGGATATGGCTACACCTTC,CASSGPTGGGYGYTF
TRBV10-3,NA,TRBJ1-1,NA,TGTGCCATCAGTGACCCCAAACTTGGGAACCGAGAAGCTTTCTTT,CAISDPKLGNREAFF
TRBV9,NA,TRBJ1-2,NA,TGTGCCAGCAGCGTAGAGGAGGGTGGCTACACCTTC,CASSVEEGGYTF
TRBV15,TRBD2,TRBJ2-2,NA,TGTGCCACCGTCGGACTAGCGAGCACCGGGGAGCTGTTTTTT,CATVGLASTGELFF
TRBV7-6,NA,TRBJ1-4,NA,TGTGCCAGCAGCTTAGACAGGGCTCTTCCGGCAATTAATGAAAAACTGTTTTTT,CASSLDRALPAINEKLFF
TRBV11-3,TRBD1,TRBJ2-1,NA,TGTGCCAGCAGGGACCCGGGACAGGGATTACCCAATTTATACAATGAGCAGTTCTTC,CASRDPGQGLPNLYNEQFF
TRBV6-5,NA,TRBJ2-6,NA,TGTGCCAGCAGCTCGGACAAGGCTGGGGCCAACGTCCTGACTTTC,CASSSDKAGANVLTF
TRBV9,NA,TRBJ2-7,NA,TGTGCCAGCAGCGTAGGCGGCAGCTCCTACGAGCAGTACTTC,CASSVGGSSYEQYF
TRBV7-6,NA,TRBJ2-7,once,TGTGCCAGCAACGTAATGAGAAGAGACAGAGGGGCCTACGAGCAGTACTTC,CASNVMRRDRGAYEQYF
TRBV7-2,NA,TRBJ2-7,NA,TGTGCCAGCAGCTTAGCAGGGCCCTCCTACGAGCAGTACTTC,CASSLAGPSYEQYF
TRBV6-5,NA,TRBJ1-2,few,TGTGCCAGCAGTTATTTCCAGGGACTTCGTTATGGCTACACCTTC,CASSYFQGLRYGYTF
TRBV5-1,NA,TRBJ2-5,NA,TGCGCCAGCAGCCACTATTGGGCCCCTCAAGAGACCCAGTACTTC,CASSHYWAPQETQYF
TRBV28,TRBD1,TRBJ2-3,NA,TGTGCCTCTCGTTGCGACAGGGAACAATTACCTCGGCCAGACGATCAATCAGATACGCAGTATTTT,CASRCDREQLPRPDDQSDTQYF
TRBV9,TRBD1,TRBJ2-3,NA,TGTGCCAGCAGCCTGGAAGCACTGACAGGGGGTGGAGATACGCAGTATTTT,CASSLEALTGGGDTQYF
TRBV7-9,NA,TRBJ2-7,NA,TGTGCCAGCACCGCGGACCACTACGAGCAGTACTTC,CASTADHYEQYF
TRBV6-5,NA,TRBJ2-7,NA,TGTGCCAGCAGTTACTCGTTAAGGCACGACGAGCAGTACTTC,CASSYSLRHDEQYF
TRBV4-2,NA,TRBJ1-2,few,TGTGCCAGCAGCCATAGACAGGTCTATGGCTACACCTTC,CASSHRQVYGYTF
TRBV12-2,NA,TRBJ2-1,NA,TGTGCAAGTCGCTGGAGGCGTGGGACAGGGGGACTAGCGGGAGTAGGTGAGCAGTTCTTC,CASRWRRGTGGLAGVGEQFF
TRBV7-6,TRBD1,TRBJ2-1,once,TGTGCCAGCAGCTCTAGGGGGCATGAGCAGTTCTTC,CASSSRGHEQFF
TRBV6-5,NA,TRBJ2-7,NA,TGTGCCAGCAGTTACTTCGACTCACCGAGTGGCGAGCAGTACTTC,CASSYFDSPSGEQYF
TRBV27,NA,TRBJ1-2,NA,TGTGCCAGCAGCCCCCTTGAGGGAAGACTCTATGGCTACACCTTC,CASSPLEGRLYGYTF
TRBV9,TRBD1,TRBJ1-6,NA,TGTGCCAGCAGCGTAGGAGAGGGGGCCTATTCACCCCTCCACTTT,CASSVGEGAYSPLHF
TRBV5-1,NA,TRBJ2-3,once,TGCGCCAGCAGCTTGTGGCAGTCATCAGATACGCAGTATTTT,CASSLWQSSDTQYF
TRBV7-9,NA,TRBJ2-7,NA,TGTGCCAGCAGCTTAGTGGGGGCCGCCTACGAGCAGTACTTC,CASSLVGAAYEQYF
TRBV4-1,NA,TRBJ2-5,NA,TGCGCCAGCAGCCACAACCTTTTTGAGACCCAGTACTTC,CASSHNLFETQYF
TRBV27,NA,TRBJ2-6,NA,TGTGCCAGCAGTTTAGGGGCTGGGGCCAACGTCCTGACTTTC,CASSLGAGANVLTF
TRBV28,NA,TRBJ1-4,NA,TGTGCCAGCAGCGCCGAGGATGAAAAACTGTTTTTT,CASSAEDEKLFF
TRBV27,NA,TRBJ2-7,NA,TGTGCCAGCAGTAGGAGATCTGGGAATTCATACGAGCAGTACTTC,CASSRRSGNSYEQYF
TRBV19,TRBD1,TRBJ2-7,NA,TGTGCCACCGAAACCACAGGGGGCTACGAGCAGTACTTC,CATETTGGYEQYF